A single sample gave rise to the 10 T cell receptor beta chains below, sequenced in a study of control samples from healthy donors and cancer patients (dated by TCRdb to 2020 to 2022). Libraries were prepared through the immunoSEQ multiplex PCR assay. In TCRdb, the immuneACCESS table is reduced to in-frame sequences with V and J assigned. These tables do not hold every clone; where another copy was compared, an unresolved V gene accounts for under half, and the others remain unexplained. The sample table records about 76,000 clones; around nine tenths of these occur just once. The top ten constitute 8% to 10% of the sample. Sequences were obtained from PBMCs. These TCRs come from a woman aged 50 to 60 with colorectal cancer.

The chain combines TRBV14 with TRBJ1-6, with D unclear. The V end lost 3 bases, the J end lost 0 bases, and 9 bases lay between the germline ends. This CDR3 has 16 amino acids. Germline CDR1 and CDR2: SGHDN and FVKESK. The CDR3 loop reads CASSHRRSSYNSPLHF. The CDR3 nucleotides read TGTGCCAGCAGCCACAGGAGGAGCTCCTATAATTCACCCCTCCACTTT.

CDR3: CASSLGTNYGYTF. CDR3 DNA: TGTGCCAGCAGCCTCGGGACAAACTATGGCTACACCTTC. This chain connects TRBV14 to TRBJ1-2; possibly TRBD1 for D (6 bases). This CDR3 comprises 13 residues. The germline V and J ends were trimmed by 4 bases and 2 bases, with 8 bases remaining between them. CDR1 and CDR2 (germline): SGHDN, FVKESK.

The chain is built from TRBV28 and TRBJ2-5; D remains ambiguous. CDR1 and CDR2 from the germline V gene are MDHEN and SYDVKM. Trimming pared 6 bases from V and 7 bases from J, leaving 15 bases between. This CDR3 spans 13 amino acids. CDR3 nucleotides: TGTGCCAGCAGGACCATCTCAGAAGGGACCCAGTACTTC. It encodes CASRTISEGTQYF.

V and J are TRBV7-3 and TRBJ2-1; 13 nucleotides match TRBD2. The trim removed 5 bases at V and 4 bases at J, leaving 5 bases unmatched. The germline V gene has CDR1 SGHTA and CDR2 FQGTGA. CDR3 length: 16 residues. The CDR3 region has the DNA TGTGCCAGCAGCGGACTAGCGGGGGACCGTTACAATGAGCAGTTCTTC. Translated: CASSGLAGDRYNEQFF. Looking up the rest from reference TRBV7-3 and TRBJ2-1 gives the full variable domain: GAGVSQTPSNKVTEKGKYVELRCDPISGHTALYWYRQSLGQGPEFLIYFQGTGAADDSGLPNDRFFAVRPEGSVSTLKIQRTERGDSAVYLCASSGLAGDRYNEQFFGPGTRLTVL.

This clone was recorded a few times. This chain links TRBV29-1 with TRBJ2-3; 8 positions agree with TRBD2. Germline V lookup: CDR1 SQVTM, CDR2 ANQGSEA. J was trimmed by 4 bases and V by 6 bases; bases with no gene match: 9. The CDR3 totals 14 residues. CDR3: CSVLGAGGPDTQYF. In DNA form, the CDR3 reads TGCAGCGTCCTAGGGGCGGGGGGCCCAGATACGCAGTATTTT.

V gene TRBV23-1 combines with J gene TRBJ1-2, with a tentative D call TRBD1 (6 bases). TRBV23-1 is known as an ORF, though its function is uncertain. Trimming removed 2 bases at V and 6 bases at J, with 22 bases between. CDR3 length: 17 amino acids. The CDR3, as DNA: TGCGCCAGCAGTCAACTCTCCACAGGGAGCGGGATCCATGGCTACACCTTC. Protein: CASSQLSTGSGIHGYTF.

This clone showed up just a few times. This chain links TRBV6-4 with TRBJ2-3; D unresolved. The CDR3 runs to 13 residues. CDR1 is MRHNA and CDR2 is SNTAGT in the germline V gene. V gave up 0 bases and J gave up 2 bases, with 3 bases separating them. CDR3: CASSDSPTDTQYF. Here the CDR3 DNA reads TGTGCCAGCAGTGACTCTCCCACAGATACGCAGTATTTT.

This sequence joins TRBV5-6 and TRBJ1-1; 9 bases match TRBD1. J gave up 6 bases and V 1 base, and 13 bases lay outside the gene matches. Germline values: CDR1 SGHDT, CDR2 YYEEEE. This CDR3 contains 17 residues. Here the CDR3 reads CASSLFRDREVVAEAFF. CDR3 sequence (DNA): TGTGCCAGCAGCTTGTTTCGGGACAGGGAAGTCGTCGCTGAAGCTTTCTTT.

This chain uses TRBV10-1 with TRBJ1-6, with D perhaps TRBD1 (5 bases). The V and J ends lost 4 bases and 4 bases respectively, with 8 bases between them. Per germline, CDR1 WNHNN and CDR2 SYGVQD (reference sequence). The CDR3 extends over 14 amino acids. The CDR3 DNA reads TGCGCCAGCAGTGCGGGACGGTATAATTCACCCCTCCACTTT. Amino acids: CASSAGRYNSPLHF.

The chain has TRBV5-4 and TRBJ1-3; D is uncertain. The CDR3 runs to 15 residues. The germline V gene encodes CDR1 SGHNT and CDR2 YYREEE (reference sequence). V lost 3 bases to trimming and J lost 0 bases, with 10 bases between them. CDR3 residues: CASSSGVFSGNTIYF. The CDR3 nucleotides read TGTGCCAGCAGCTCTGGGGTCTTCTCTGGAAACACCATATATTTT.